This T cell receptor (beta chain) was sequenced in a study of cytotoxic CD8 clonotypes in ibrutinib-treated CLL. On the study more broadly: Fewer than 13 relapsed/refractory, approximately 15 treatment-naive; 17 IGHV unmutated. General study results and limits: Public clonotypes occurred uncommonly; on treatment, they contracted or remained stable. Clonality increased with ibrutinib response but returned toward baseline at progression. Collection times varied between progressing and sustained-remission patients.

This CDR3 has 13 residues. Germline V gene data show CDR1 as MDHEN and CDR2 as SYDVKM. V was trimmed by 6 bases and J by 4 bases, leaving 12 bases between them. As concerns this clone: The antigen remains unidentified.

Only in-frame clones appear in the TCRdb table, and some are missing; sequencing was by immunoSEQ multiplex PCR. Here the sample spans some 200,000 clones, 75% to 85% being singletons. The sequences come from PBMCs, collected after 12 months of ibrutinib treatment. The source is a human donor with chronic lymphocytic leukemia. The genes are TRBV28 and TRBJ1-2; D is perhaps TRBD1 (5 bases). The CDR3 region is CASSGGGVYGYTF. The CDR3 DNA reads TGTGCCAGCAGCGGGGGGGGTGTCTATGGCTACACCTTC.